This is a list of T cell receptor beta chains from one sample in a study of blood T cells in healthy people across ages. TCRdb used MiXCR to reprocess the 5' RACE reads, holding one entry per CDR3 protein. The top ten clones hold 30% of a sample with around 650,000 distinct CDR3 sequences, roughly 43% of them seen once. Sequencing input: blood. These receptors all come from a man of 80 years or more in good health. CDR3s include the opening cysteine and the closing phenylalanine or tryptophan. The D gene is left open where the match is weak. A clone size is listed for some rows: how often the clone was seen (once, few, many), or a class if it is expanded.

V: TRBV2
size: few
J: TRBJ2-5
D: TRBD1
DNA: TGTGCCAGCAGAGGACAGGGGGCTATCGGCCAAGAGACCCAGTACTTC
CDR3: CASRGQGAIGQETQYF

V: TRBV5-1
size: .
J: TRBJ2-7
D: TRBD2
DNA: TGCGCCAGCAGCCTACTACCCCCAGGGAGGGCCTACAATGAGCAGTACTTC
CDR3: CASSLLPPGRAYNEQYF

V: TRBV14
size: .
J: TRBJ2-5
D: .
DNA: TGTGCCAGCAGCCAAAGCGGCCCCACGGGGGAGACCCAGTACTTC
CDR3: CASSQSGPTGETQYF

V: TRBV4-3
size: few
J: TRBJ1-4
D: .
DNA: TGCGCCAGCAGCCCCTCGAGGGTAGAAAAACTGTTTTTT
CDR3: CASSPSRVEKLFF

V: TRBV29-1
size: .
J: TRBJ2-5
D: .
DNA: TGCAGCGTGGATGGAGCCCTTGGGGAGACCCAGTACTTC
CDR3: CSVDGALGETQYF

V: TRBV14
size: many
J: TRBJ2-7
D: .
DNA: TGTGCCAGCAGCCGACGGACAGACTACGAGCAGTACTTC
CDR3: CASSRRTDYEQYF

V: TRBV20-1
size: .
J: TRBJ2-7
D: TRBD2
DNA: TGCAGTGCTATTAGCGGGGAAACCTACGAGCAGTACTTC
CDR3: CSAISGETYEQYF

V: TRBV11-2
size: .
J: TRBJ2-5
D: .
DNA: TGTGCCAGCAGCTCCACCCCTCGGGGAGAGACCCAGTACTTC
CDR3: CASSSTPRGETQYF

V: TRBV6-4
size: .
J: TRBJ2-1
D: .
DNA: TGTGCCAGCAGTGAGGAGTTGGGGGGCTCCTACAATGAGCAGTTCTTC
CDR3: CASSEELGGSYNEQFF

V: TRBV20-1
size: few
J: TRBJ2-2
D: .
DNA: TGCAGTGCTAGGTCCAGGAGGGGGAACACCGGGGAGCTGTTTTTT
CDR3: CSARSRRGNTGELFF

V: TRBV6-2/TRBV6-3
size: .
J: TRBJ2-1
D: TRBD2
DNA: TGTGCCAGCAGTCAAATTCCTAGCGGTGAGCAGTTCTTC
CDR3: CASSQIPSGEQFF

V: TRBV4-1
size: .
J: TRBJ1-1
D: .
DNA: TGCGCCAGCAGCCTAACCGCAACGGAGAACACTGAAGCTTTCTTT
CDR3: CASSLTATENTEAFF

V: TRBV2
size: .
J: TRBJ1-5
D: .
DNA: TGTGCCAGCACACAAACGATAAGCAATCAGCCCCAGCATTTT
CDR3: CASTQTISNQPQHF

V: TRBV10-3
size: .
J: TRBJ2-2
D: .
DNA: TGTGCCACCTTGGGCGACGGGGTAAACACCGGGGAGCTGTTTTTT
CDR3: CATLGDGVNTGELFF

V: TRBV7-2
size: .
J: TRBJ2-1
D: TRBD2
DNA: TGTGCCAGCAGCCCCTCTACGGGAGGCCCCTCTACAAGAGATGAGCAGTTCTTC
CDR3: CASSPSTGGPSTRDEQFF

V: TRBV4-1
size: few
J: TRBJ1-2
D: .
DNA: TGCGCCAGCAGCCAAGAGGTTGGCGTCAGGGCCTATGGCTACACCTTC
CDR3: CASSQEVGVRAYGYTF

V: TRBV9
size: .
J: TRBJ2-4
D: .
DNA: TGTACCAGCAGCGTAGCTACAGGCGGGGGCGGCGAAAACTTTCAGTACTTC
CDR3: CTSSVATGGGGENFQYF

V: TRBV27
size: .
J: TRBJ2-1
D: .
DNA: TGTGCCAGTGCAAAAAGGACACCAGAAAATGAGCAGTTCTTC
CDR3: CASAKRTPENEQFF

V: TRBV2
size: .
J: TRBJ2-1
D: .
DNA: TGTGCCAGCAGTGGGGCCCGGACAGTCAATGAGCAGTTCTTC
CDR3: CASSGARTVNEQFF

V: TRBV5-1
size: .
J: TRBJ2-1
D: .
DNA: TGCGCCAGCAGTCCCGCGATAGGGGTTTACAATGAGCAGTTCTTC
CDR3: CASSPAIGVYNEQFF

V: TRBV28
size: .
J: TRBJ2-1
D: TRBD1
DNA: TGTGCCAGCAGTTTAGCGGGACAGGGGGCCCCAAATAAGCAGTTCTTC
CDR3: CASSLAGQGAPNKQFF

V: TRBV4-2
size: many
J: TRBJ1-2
D: TRBD1
DNA: TGTGCCAGCAGCCCAAAAAGACAGGGGAACGGCTACACCTTC
CDR3: CASSPKRQGNGYTF

V: TRBV24-1
size: .
J: TRBJ2-2
D: TRBD1
DNA: TGTGCCACCAGTGGTCGGACAGGGATTGGCACCGGGGAGCTGTTTTTT
CDR3: CATSGRTGIGTGELFF

V: TRBV6-2/TRBV6-3
size: .
J: TRBJ1-2
D: .
DNA: TGTGCCAGCAGCCGACTCAGGGAGGCTGGCTACACCTTC
CDR3: CASSRLREAGYTF

V: TRBV6-2/TRBV6-3
size: .
J: TRBJ2-7
D: .
DNA: TGTGCCAGCAGCCCAACTGGACTATTCTACGAGCAGTACTTC
CDR3: CASSPTGLFYEQYF

V: TRBV10-3
size: .
J: TRBJ2-5
D: .
DNA: TGTGCCATCAGTCCCGGACAGAACCAAGAGACCCAGTACTTC
CDR3: CAISPGQNQETQYF

V: TRBV30
size: .
J: TRBJ2-7
D: .
DNA: TGTGCCTGGACGCCCCCGGGGGGCGATTCCTACGAGCAGTACTTC
CDR3: CAWTPPGGDSYEQYF

V: TRBV12-3/TRBV12-4
size: .
J: TRBJ1-1
D: TRBD1
DNA: TGTGCCAGCATCTGGGGGATACAGGGGGCAGGGGGAACTGAAGCTTTCTTT
CDR3: CASIWGIQGAGGTEAFF